The clone carrying this T cell receptor (beta chain) was counted many times. Its specificity is unknown. The entry originates in a study of molecular identifiers for immune sequencing clone quantification. Listed TCR primers, together with previously described methods, were used for the bulk TCR libraries. TCRdb itself ran the PCR reads through MiXCR, one entry per CDR3 protein. The data contain about 640,000 distinct CDR3 sequences, 15% to 20% of them seen just once; the ten biggest clones take up 0.85%. General study findings and limits: Single-cell amounts of spiked Jurkat TCR RNA were reportedly detectable among 950,000 to 1,000,000 naive cells.

The CDR3 runs to 18 residues. Looked up from germline, CDR1 is SGHNT and CDR2 is YYREEE (reference sequence). V was clipped by 4 bases and J by 0 bases; unmatched bases: 6. J is TRBJ2-5 and V is TRBV5-4; 16 positions match TRBD2. The receptor comes from a human donor in good health. Some libraries in this study had Jurkat cell RNA spiked in. The sequenced material came from naive CD8+ T cells from blood, with Jurkat cell RNA spiked in. Described subset: FACS-sorted CD8+CD4-CCR7+CD45RA+ naive T cells. The CDR3 DNA sequence: TGTGCCAGCAGCGGGGGACTAGCGGGAGGGCCCTACCAAGAGACCCAGTACTTC. Its protein is CASSGGLAGGPYQETQYF.